This TCR beta chain was retrieved from a study of blood T cell repertoires in COVID-19. Looking at the study overall: Sites across the United States, Italy and Spain contributed samples from acute and convalescent COVID-19.

Losses at the gene ends were 2 bases for V and 16 bases for J; bases not matched to a gene: 2. CDR1 and CDR2 (germline): MDHEN, SYDVKM. The CDR3 totals 11 residues. Per the original data handling: Cell counts per sample came from amplifying reference gene primers. Clones were read by immunoSEQ multiplex PCR, and TCRdb kept only the in-frame ones, dropping some. V, J and clone size are taken as reported in that table, and D and trimming were inferred from the DNA itself. The sample includes approximately 140,000 clones, less than 80% of them seen just once. This chain links TRBV28 with TRBJ1-6; 7 nucleotides line up with TRBD1. Sequenced: peripheral blood. This receptor was identified in a man between 60 and 75 years old with acute or convalescent COVID-19. The CDR3 reads CASSLGTELHF. In DNA, the CDR3 is TGTGCCAGCAGTTTAGGGACAGAACTCCACTTT.